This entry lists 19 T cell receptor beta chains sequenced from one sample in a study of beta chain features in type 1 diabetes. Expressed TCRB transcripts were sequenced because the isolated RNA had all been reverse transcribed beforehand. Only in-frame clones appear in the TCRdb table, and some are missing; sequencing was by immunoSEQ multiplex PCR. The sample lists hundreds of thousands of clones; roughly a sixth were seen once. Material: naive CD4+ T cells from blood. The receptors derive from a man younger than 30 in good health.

In DNA form, the CDR3 reads TGTGCCAGCAGCCTAACCCCCCTGAGGGGAAGAGCAACTAATGAAAAACTGTTTTTT. Amino acid sequence: CASSLTPLRGRATNEKLFF. The chain couples TRBV7-9 to TRBJ1-4, with D perhaps TRBD1 (5 bases). Trimming cost V 5 bases and J 0 bases, with 22 bases left between them. The CDR3 is 19 amino acids. The germline V gene encodes CDR1 SEHNR and CDR2 FQNEAQ (reference sequence).

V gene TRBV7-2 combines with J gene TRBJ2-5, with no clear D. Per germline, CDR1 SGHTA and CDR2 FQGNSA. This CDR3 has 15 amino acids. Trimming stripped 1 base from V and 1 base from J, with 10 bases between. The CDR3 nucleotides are TGTGCCAGCAGCTTAGGAAGGATATTCCAAGAGACCCAGTACTTC. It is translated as CASSLGRIFQETQYF.

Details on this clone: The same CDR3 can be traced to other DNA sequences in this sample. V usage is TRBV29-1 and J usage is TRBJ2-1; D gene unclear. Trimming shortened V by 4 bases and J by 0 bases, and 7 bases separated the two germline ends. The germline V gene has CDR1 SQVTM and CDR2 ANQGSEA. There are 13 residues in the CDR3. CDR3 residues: CSVGWSSYNEQFF. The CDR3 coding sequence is TGCAGCGTTGGTTGGAGCTCCTACAATGAGCAGTTCTTC.

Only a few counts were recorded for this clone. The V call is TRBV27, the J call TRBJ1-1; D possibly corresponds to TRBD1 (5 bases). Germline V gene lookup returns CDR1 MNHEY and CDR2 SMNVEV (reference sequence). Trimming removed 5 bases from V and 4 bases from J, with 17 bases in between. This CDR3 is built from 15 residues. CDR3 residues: CASSPSKTDLTEAFF. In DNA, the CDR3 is TGTGCCAGCAGTCCATCGAAGACAGACCTCACTGAAGCTTTCTTT.

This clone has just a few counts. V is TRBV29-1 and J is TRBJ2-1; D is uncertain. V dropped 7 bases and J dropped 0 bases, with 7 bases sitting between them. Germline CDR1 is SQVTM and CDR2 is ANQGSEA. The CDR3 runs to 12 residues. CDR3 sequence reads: CSASSSYNEQFF. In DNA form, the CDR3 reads TGCAGCGCCAGTAGCTCCTACAATGAGCAGTTCTTC.

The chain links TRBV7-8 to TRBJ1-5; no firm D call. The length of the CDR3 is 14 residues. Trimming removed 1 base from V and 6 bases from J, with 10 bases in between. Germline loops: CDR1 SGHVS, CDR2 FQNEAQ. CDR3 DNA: TGTGCCAGCAGCTTAGACGAGTCCCCTCAGCCCCAGCATTTT. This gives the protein CASSLDESPQPQHF.

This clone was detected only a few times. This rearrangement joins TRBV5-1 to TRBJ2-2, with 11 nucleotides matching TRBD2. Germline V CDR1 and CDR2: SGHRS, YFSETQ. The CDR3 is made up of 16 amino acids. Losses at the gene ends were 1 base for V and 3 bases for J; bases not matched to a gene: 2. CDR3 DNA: TGCGCCAGCAGCTTGCTACTAGCGGGAGACACCGGGGAGCTGTTTTTT. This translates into CASSLLLAGDTGELFF.

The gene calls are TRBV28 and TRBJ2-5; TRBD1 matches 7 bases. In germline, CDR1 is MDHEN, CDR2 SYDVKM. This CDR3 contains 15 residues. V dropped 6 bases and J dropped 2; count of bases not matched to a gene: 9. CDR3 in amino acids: CASRYYRQGQETQYF. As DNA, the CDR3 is TGTGCCAGCAGATATTATCGACAGGGACAAGAGACCCAGTACTTC. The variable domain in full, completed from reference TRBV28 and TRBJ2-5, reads DVKVTQSSRYLVKRTGEKVFLECVQDMDHENMFWYRQDPGLGLRLIYFSYDVKMKEKGDIPEGYSVSREKKERFSLILESASTNQTSMYLCASRYYRQGQETQYFGPGTRLLVL.

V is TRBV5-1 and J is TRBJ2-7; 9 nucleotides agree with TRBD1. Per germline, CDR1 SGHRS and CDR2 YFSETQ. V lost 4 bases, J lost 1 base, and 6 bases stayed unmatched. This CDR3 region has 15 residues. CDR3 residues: CASSLTGTGSYEQYF. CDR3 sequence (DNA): TGCGCCAGCAGCCTTACCGGGACAGGGTCCTACGAGCAGTACTTC.

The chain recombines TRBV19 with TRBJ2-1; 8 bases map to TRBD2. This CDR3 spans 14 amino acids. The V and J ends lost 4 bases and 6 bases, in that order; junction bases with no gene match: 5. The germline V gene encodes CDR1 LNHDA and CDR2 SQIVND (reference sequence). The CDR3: CASSKASGLNEQFF. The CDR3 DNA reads TGTGCCAGTAGTAAGGCTAGCGGGCTCAATGAGCAGTTCTTC.

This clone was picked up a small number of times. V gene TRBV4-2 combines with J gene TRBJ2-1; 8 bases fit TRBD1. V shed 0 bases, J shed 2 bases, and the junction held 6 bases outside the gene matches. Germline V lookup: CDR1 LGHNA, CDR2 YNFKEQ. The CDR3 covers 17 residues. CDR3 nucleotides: TGTGCCAGCAGCCAAGATTCCGGGACAGGAGCCTACAATGAGCAGTTCTTC. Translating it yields CASSQDSGTGAYNEQFF.

The CDR3 reads CASSLDRGNQPQHF. CDR3 nucleotide sequence: TGTGCCAGCAGCTTGGACAGGGGCAATCAGCCCCAGCATTTT. This chain joins TRBV6-6 and TRBJ1-5; 8 bases are a match to TRBD1. The CDR3 has 14 amino acids. The V segment lost 6 bases and the J segment 2 bases; nucleotides outside the gene matches: 3. From germline, CDR1 is MNHNY and CDR2 SVGAGI (reference sequence).

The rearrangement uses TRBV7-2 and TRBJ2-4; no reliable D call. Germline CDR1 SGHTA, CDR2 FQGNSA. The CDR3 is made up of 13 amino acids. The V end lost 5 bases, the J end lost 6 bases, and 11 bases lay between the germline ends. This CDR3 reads CASSLLGVNIQYF. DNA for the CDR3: TGTGCCAGCAGCCTCCTCGGAGTAAACATTCAGTACTTC.

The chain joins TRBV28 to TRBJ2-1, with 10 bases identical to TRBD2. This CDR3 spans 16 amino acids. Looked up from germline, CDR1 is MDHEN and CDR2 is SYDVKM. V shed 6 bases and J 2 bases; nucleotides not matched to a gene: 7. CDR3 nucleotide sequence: TGTGCCAGCAGCACACCAAGCGGGGGGGCCTACAATGAGCAGTTCTTC. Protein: CASSTPSGGAYNEQFF.

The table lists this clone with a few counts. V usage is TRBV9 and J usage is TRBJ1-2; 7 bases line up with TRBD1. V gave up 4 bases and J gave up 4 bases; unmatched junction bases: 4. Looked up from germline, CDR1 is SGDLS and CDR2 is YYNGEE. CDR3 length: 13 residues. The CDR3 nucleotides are TGTGCCAGCAGCCCAGGGACAGTCTATGGCTACACCTTC. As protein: CASSPGTVYGYTF. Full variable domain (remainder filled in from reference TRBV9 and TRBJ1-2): DSGVTQTPKHLITATGQRVTLRCSPRSGDLSVYWYQQSLDQGLQFLIQYYNGEERAKGNILERFSAQQFPDLHSELNLSSLELGDSALYFCASSPGTVYGYTFGSGTRLTVV.

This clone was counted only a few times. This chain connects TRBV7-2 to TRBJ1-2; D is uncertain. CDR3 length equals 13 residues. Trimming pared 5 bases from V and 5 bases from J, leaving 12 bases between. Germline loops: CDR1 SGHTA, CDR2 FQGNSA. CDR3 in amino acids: CASSNPGLYGYTF. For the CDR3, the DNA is TGTGCCAGCAGCAATCCGGGCCTTTATGGCTACACCTTC.

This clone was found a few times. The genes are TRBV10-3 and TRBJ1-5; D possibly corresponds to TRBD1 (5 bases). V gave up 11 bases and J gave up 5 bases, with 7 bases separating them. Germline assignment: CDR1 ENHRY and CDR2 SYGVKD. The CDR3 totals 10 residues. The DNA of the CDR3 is TGTGCCCTGGGGCATCAGCCCCAGCATTTT. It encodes CALGHQPQHF.

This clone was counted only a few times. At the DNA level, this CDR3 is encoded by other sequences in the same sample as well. As DNA, the CDR3 is TGTGCCAGCAGCGTAGCCGGGGGGGTAGGAGAGACCCAGTACTTC. Protein sequence: CASSVAGGVGETQYF. The chain couples TRBV9 to TRBJ2-5; TRBD2 agrees at 8 bases. V gave up 0 bases and J gave up 4 bases; unmatched junction bases: 5. The CDR3 runs to 15 residues. From germline, CDR1 is SGDLS and CDR2 YYNGEE.

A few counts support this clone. CDR3 amino acids: CASHKGTRWTEAFF. The CDR3 region has the DNA TGTGCCAGCCACAAGGGGACCCGATGGACTGAAGCTTTCTTT. This chain connects TRBV28 to TRBJ1-1; TRBD1 is a possible D gene (5 bases). CDR1 and CDR2 from the germline V gene are MDHEN and SYDVKM. This CDR3 contains 14 residues. V lost 8 bases, J lost 5 bases, and 18 bases lay in between.